This TCR beta chain was sequenced for a study of T-cell reconstitution after alpha-beta-depleted transplantation in children. Looked up from germline, CDR1 is SEHNR and CDR2 is FQNEAQ (reference sequence). This CDR3 is built from 14 residues. V dropped 2 bases and J dropped 4 bases, with 11 bases sitting between them. This clonotype has a handful of counts. The library targeted TCRbeta and was prepared with unique molecular identifiers. TCRdb passed the PCR reads through MiXCR, listing each CDR3 protein once. The sample contains 250,000 to 400,000 distinct CDR3 sequences, roughly 25% of which appear only once.

This rearrangement joins TRBV7-9 to TRBJ2-5; D ambiguous. This TCR was sampled from a male patient younger than 18 who had a stem cell transplant for acute lymphoblastic leukemia, so the T cells may come from the graft donor. Material: PBMCs, mostly from graft donor cells, obtained 180 days after TCRalphabeta/CD19-depleted stem cell transplant. CDR3 in amino acids: CASSLRSAVETQYF. DNA for the CDR3: TGTGCCAGCAGCTTAAGGTCGGCCGTAGAGACCCAGTACTTC.